The 32 T cell receptor beta chains listed next were all sequenced from one sample in a study of yellow fever vaccine responses in identical twins. Each CDR3 protein gets one entry after TCRdb re-called the RT-PCR reads with MiXCR. Of approximately 15,000 distinct CDR3 sequences listed, about four fifths are singletons. This specimen was T cells from blood (PBMCs), unsorted or a sorted subset (not recorded which), taken before or after yellow fever vaccination (not recorded which). Receptors originate from a woman aged 18-29 years who received the yellow fever vaccine.

The V and J genes are TRBV7-9 and TRBJ2-1; D is perhaps TRBD1 or TRBD2 (5 bases each). Per germline, CDR1 SEHNR and CDR2 FQNEAQ (reference sequence). Trimming pared 6 bases from V and 5 bases from J, leaving 14 bases between. This CDR3 comprises 14 residues. The CDR3 protein is CASSSGPLNNEQFF. CDR3 nucleotide sequence: TGTGCCAGCAGTTCGGGACCTCTTAACAATGAGCAGTTCTTC.

The V and J genes are TRBV4-3 and TRBJ2-7; D remains unclear. V was trimmed by 2 bases and J by 3 bases, leaving 17 bases between them. The CDR3 has 16 amino acids. Germline V lookup: CDR1 LGHNA, CDR2 YSLEER. As DNA, the CDR3 is TGCGCCAGCAGCCAATCTCTGAACGTCTTTGGCTACGAGCAGTACTTC. This sequence encodes CASSQSLNVFGYEQYF.

The gene calls are TRBV20-1 and TRBJ2-5; maybe TRBD1 (5 bases). The CDR3 has 13 residues. CDR1 DFQATT and CDR2 SNEGSKA come from the germline V gene (reference sequence). Trimming shortened V by 4 bases and J by 1 base, and 10 bases separated the two germline ends. In DNA form, the CDR3 reads TGCAGTGCTACAAAGACAGTCCAAGAGACCCAGTACTTC. Amino acids: CSATKTVQETQYF.

The CDR3: CASSATGKGSPLHF. The CDR3 nucleotides are TGTGCCAGCAGCGCGACAGGGAAGGGTTCACCCCTCCACTTT. The chain joins TRBV7-9 to TRBJ1-6, with 7 bases identical to TRBD1. Germline CDR1 is SEHNR and CDR2 is FQNEAQ (reference sequence). The V and J ends lost 5 bases and 9 bases, in that order; junction bases with no gene match: 7. The CDR3 is 14 amino acids.

The chain uses TRBV2 and TRBJ2-4, with D uncertain. The CDR3 totals 12 residues. V lost 8 bases to trimming and J lost 7 bases, with 12 bases between them. The V gene's germline CDR1 is SNHLY and CDR2 FYNNEI. CDR3 residues: CASSSLGNIQYF. CDR3 sequence (DNA): TGTGCCAGCTCCTCCCTCGGGAACATTCAGTACTTC.

V is TRBV5-6 and J is TRBJ2-1; D is unclear. CDR1 is SGHDT and CDR2 is YYEEEE in the germline V gene. V dropped 1 base and J dropped 9 bases, with 11 bases sitting between them. The CDR3 sequence is 13 residues long. The DNA of the CDR3 is TGTGCCAGCAGCTTGTCGAATGGCCTTGAGCAGTTCTTC. It yields the protein CASSLSNGLEQFF.

The chain joins TRBV15 to TRBJ1-3, with TRBD1 matching over 9 bases. Germline V gene lookup returns CDR1 LNHNV and CDR2 YYDKDF (reference sequence). The CDR3 covers 15 residues. The V gene end was trimmed by 3 bases and the J gene end by 0 bases; junction bases not matched to a gene: 0. The CDR3 coding sequence is TGTGCCACCAGCAGGGACAGGGGCTCTGGAAACACCATATATTTT. Translation gives CATSRDRGSGNTIYF. Based on the CDR3 plus reference TRBV15 and TRBJ1-3, the full variable domain is DAMVIQNPRYQVTQFGKPVTLSCSQTLNHNVMYWYQQKSSQAPKLLFHYYDKDFNNEADTPDNFQSRRPNTSFCFLDIRSPGLGDTAMYLCATSRDRGSGNTIYFGEGSWLTVV.

This chain uses TRBV18 with TRBJ2-5; the D is unclear. Looked up from germline, CDR1 is KGHSH and CDR2 is LQKENI. The CDR3 runs 13 residues. The ends were cut back, 5 bases at V and 3 bases at J, with 10 bases in the middle. The CDR3 sequence is CASSSGIEETQYF. CDR3 sequence (DNA): TGTGCCAGCTCATCTGGTATTGAAGAGACCCAGTACTTC.

The genes are TRBV18 and TRBJ2-7; D ambiguous. Germline V gene lookup returns CDR1 KGHSH and CDR2 LQKENI. The CDR3 length is 17 residues. The V end lost 2 bases, the J end lost 4 bases, and 21 bases lay between the germline ends. This CDR3 reads CASSPEESLPSSYEQYF. DNA for the CDR3: TGTGCCAGCTCACCAGAGGAATCGCTACCTTCATCTTACGAGCAGTACTTC.

This rearrangement joins TRBV6-1 to TRBJ2-7; no clear D. Germline V CDR1 and CDR2: MNHNS, SASEGT. V lost 6 bases and J lost 5, with 14 bases in between. This CDR3 comprises 13 residues. The CDR3 here is CASSRTESDEQYF. CDR3 in DNA: TGTGCCAGCAGCCGAACAGAATCCGACGAGCAGTACTTC.

Here the CDR3 DNA reads TGCGCCAGCAGCCCGGACAGGGGGCAATACAATGAGCAGTTCTTC. This sequence encodes CASSPDRGQYNEQFF. The chain recombines TRBV5-1 with TRBJ2-1; the match to TRBD1 covers 11 bases. Germline V gene sequence: CDR1 SGHRS, CDR2 YFSETQ. The CDR3 loop spans 15 amino acids. The trim removed 4 bases at V and 4 bases at J, leaving 4 bases unmatched.

V gene TRBV10-1 combines with J gene TRBJ2-7; TRBD2 might be the D (6 bases). V shed 6 bases and J shed 2 bases, with 14 bases lying between them. This CDR3 is built from 14 residues. Germline assignment: CDR1 WNHNN and CDR2 SYGVQD (reference sequence). In DNA, the CDR3 is TGCGCCAGCAGCCGCGGACTAAAACCCTACGAGCAGTACTTC. Residues: CASSRGLKPYEQYF.

This chain connects TRBV6-2 or TRBV6-3 to TRBJ2-7, with 8 bases identical to TRBD1. Germline V CDR1 and CDR2: MNHEY, SVGEGT. V dropped 6 bases and J dropped 5; count of bases not matched to a gene: 9. CDR3 size: 14 residues. The CDR3 spells CASRNPGQEDEQYF. The CDR3 coding sequence is TGTGCCAGCAGAAATCCGGGACAGGAGGACGAGCAGTACTTC.

The chain joins TRBV29-1 to TRBJ2-5, with 9 bases aligning to TRBD1. Germline CDR1 is SQVTM and CDR2 is ANQGSEA. Germline trimming cut 4 bases from V and 4 bases from J; bases unmatched to any gene: 7. The CDR3 consists of 14 residues. The CDR3 loop reads CSVVGQGSRETQYF. DNA of the CDR3: TGCAGCGTTGTAGGACAGGGGAGTCGAGAGACCCAGTACTTC.

The chain has TRBV11-1 and TRBJ2-5; TRBD2 aligns across 13 bases. This CDR3 region has 17 residues. Germline values: CDR1 SGHAT, CDR2 FQDESV (reference sequence). The J segment lost 5 bases and the V segment lost 4 bases, leaving 10 bases of the junction unmatched. The CDR3 sequence is CASSSTSGLAGVETQYF. CDR3 in DNA: TGTGCCAGCAGCTCCACCTCTGGACTAGCGGGAGTCGAGACCCAGTACTTC.

This clonotype was seen just once. This sequence joins TRBV5-5 and TRBJ2-1, with TRBD2 identical over 7 bases. Germline V lookup: CDR1 SGHKS, CDR2 YYEKEE (reference sequence). The CDR3 contains 17 residues. V gave up 2 bases and J gave up 0 bases; unmatched junction bases: 8. The CDR3 protein is CASSLYGGKSSYNEQFF. In DNA form, the CDR3 reads TGTGCCAGCAGCTTATACGGGGGGAAGAGCTCCTACAATGAGCAGTTCTTC.

This clonotype was recorded a few times. The genes are TRBV7-6 and TRBJ1-1; TRBD1 agrees at 8 bases. The CDR3 is made up of 14 amino acids. Germline assignment: CDR1 SGHVS and CDR2 FNYEAQ. With V trimmed by 5 bases and J by 1 base, 3 bases remained unmatched. Here the CDR3 DNA reads TGTGCCAGCAGCCCCCAGGGGGCGAACACTGAAGCTTTCTTT. Amino acids: CASSPQGANTEAFF.

The chain uses TRBV5-1 and TRBJ2-3; TRBD1 is a possible D gene (6 bases). In germline, CDR1 is SGHRS, CDR2 YFSETQ. This CDR3 is built from 14 residues. V was clipped by 2 bases and J by 10 bases, with 17 bases between them. CDR3 coding DNA: TGCGCCAGCAGCTTAGACAGGACAGTCCGGGCGCAGTATTTT. This sequence encodes CASSLDRTVRAQYF.

This clonotype was counted only a few times. The chain couples TRBV5-1 to TRBJ2-7; D possibly corresponds to TRBD2 (6 bases). The germline V gene has CDR1 SGHRS and CDR2 YFSETQ. Trimming shortened V by 4 bases and J by 3 bases, and 14 bases separated the two germline ends. This CDR3 has 14 amino acids. The CDR3 is CASSKDYRYYEQYF. The CDR3 DNA follows: TGCGCCAGCAGCAAGGACTACCGCTACTACGAGCAGTACTTC.

The rearrangement joins TRBV11-2 to TRBJ2-1; D uncertain. CDR1 and CDR2 (germline): SGHAT, FQNNGV. V was clipped by 6 bases and J by 4 bases, with 1 base between them. This CDR3 has 10 residues. In DNA form, the CDR3 reads TGTGCCAGCAGATACAATGAGCAGTTCTTC. Translated, it gives CASRYNEQFF.

The J gene is TRBJ2-1, the V gene TRBV20-1, with 14 bases fitting TRBD2. Germline CDR1 and CDR2: DFQATT and SNEGSKA (reference sequence). This CDR3 is built from 18 residues. V shed 0 bases and J 0 bases; nucleotides not matched to a gene: 4. The CDR3 here is CSARDWTSGRSSYNEQFF. The CDR3, as DNA: TGCAGTGCTAGAGATTGGACTAGCGGGAGGAGCTCCTACAATGAGCAGTTCTTC.

V usage is TRBV4-1 and J usage is TRBJ2-7; D call uncertain. This CDR3 has 15 residues. Trimming stripped 0 bases from V and 3 bases from J, with 12 bases between. Germline loops: CDR1 MGHRA, CDR2 YSYEKL. In DNA form, the CDR3 reads TGCGCCAGCAGCCAAGATGAGGACGGGCACTACGAGCAGTACTTC. It is translated as CASSQDEDGHYEQYF.

The CDR3 DNA follows: TGTGCCAGCAGTAATTCAGACGCCTACGAGCAGTACTTC. This encodes CASSNSDAYEQYF. V gene TRBV6-2 or TRBV6-3 combines with J gene TRBJ2-7; the D is unclear. V dropped 5 bases and J dropped 2 bases, with 10 bases sitting between them. The CDR3 totals 13 residues. Germline V gene data show CDR1 as MNHEY and CDR2 as SVGEGT.

The rearrangement uses TRBV15 and TRBJ2-1; D tentatively fits TRBD1 or TRBD2 (5 bases each). The CDR3 runs 16 residues. The ends were cut back, 5 bases at V and 4 bases at J, with 18 bases in the middle. The germline V gene encodes CDR1 LNHNV and CDR2 YYDKDF (reference sequence). DNA for the CDR3: TGTGCCACCAGCCGAACCCGGGACGGAACGTACAATGAGCAGTTCTTC. Its translation: CATSRTRDGTYNEQFF.

The chain joins TRBV5-6 to TRBJ2-7, with D uncertain. The CDR3 is 13 residues long. Between the trimmed V and J ends, which lost 7 bases and 1 base, there was a span of 12 bases. From germline, CDR1 is SGHDT and CDR2 YYEEEE. CDR3 protein: CASRQPSSYEQYF. CDR3 coding DNA: TGTGCCAGCCGTCAGCCGAGTTCCTACGAGCAGTACTTC.

The chain combines TRBV5-1 with TRBJ1-5; tentatively, D is TRBD1 (5 bases). From germline, CDR1 is SGHRS and CDR2 YFSETQ. With 7 bases removed from V and 2 bases from J, the gap between germline ends came to 13 bases. The CDR3 spans 14 residues. The CDR3 DNA follows: TGCGCCAGCCTTCAGGGTAGTGGCAATCAGCCCCAGCATTTT. Its protein is CASLQGSGNQPQHF.

This clonotype was counted a few times. The V gene is TRBV11-3, the J gene TRBJ2-1, with 11 bases that match TRBD2. The J segment lost 7 bases and the V segment lost 5 bases, leaving 7 bases of the junction unmatched. This CDR3 has 15 residues. Germline V gives CDR1 SGHNT, CDR2 YENEEA. The CDR3, as DNA: TGTGCCAGCAGCCCAATTAGCGGGAGGGCTAATGAGCAGTTCTTC. Translation gives CASSPISGRANEQFF.

This chain joins TRBV4-3 and TRBJ2-7, with D tentatively TRBD1 (6 bases). The CDR3 extends over 15 amino acids. V lost 3 bases and J 9 bases, leaving 21 bases between the germline ends. The V gene's germline CDR1 is LGHNA and CDR2 YSLEER. Here the CDR3 DNA reads TGCGCCAGCAGCCAGGCTACAGGGAATCTTGAGCCGCAGTACTTC. Encoded protein: CASSQATGNLEPQYF.

This chain joins TRBV2 and TRBJ2-7, with D uncertain. The germline V gene encodes CDR1 SNHLY and CDR2 FYNNEI. Trimming shortened V by 7 bases and J by 1 base, and 8 bases separated the two germline ends. This CDR3 has 12 amino acids. The CDR3 sequence is CASKAVSYEQYF. For the CDR3, the DNA is TGTGCCAGCAAGGCCGTTTCCTACGAGCAGTACTTC. The complete variable domain, with remaining parts taken from reference TRBV2 and TRBJ2-7, reads EPEVTQTPSHQVTQMGQEVILRCVPISNHLYFYWYRQILGQKVEFLVSFYNNEISEKSEIFDDQFSVERPDGSNFTLKIRSTKLEDSAMYFCASKAVSYEQYFGPGTRLTVT.

The chain carries TRBV5-6 and TRBJ2-7, with TRBD2 matching over 7 bases. This CDR3 is built from 16 residues. The V and J ends lost 2 bases and 6 bases, in that order; junction bases with no gene match: 14. Germline CDR1 reads SGHDT; CDR2 reads YYEEEE. CDR3 loop: CASSFSSGVRSLEQYF. The CDR3 nucleotides are TGTGCCAGCAGCTTCTCAAGCGGGGTACGTTCCCTCGAGCAGTACTTC.

The rearrangement links TRBV11-1 to TRBJ2-7; 9 bases align to TRBD2. The germline V gene encodes CDR1 SGHAT and CDR2 FQDESV (reference sequence). Trimming at V came to 5 bases and at J to 6 bases, leaving 5 bases not matched to a gene. The CDR3 extends over 13 amino acids. In nucleotides, the CDR3 is TGTGCCAGCAGCCAGGGACTAGCTAGCGAGCAGTACTTC. Amino acid sequence: CASSQGLASEQYF.

V and J are TRBV9 and TRBJ2-3, with 8 bases identical to TRBD2. Per germline, CDR1 SGDLS and CDR2 YYNGEE. The ends lost 4 bases at V and 0 bases at J; junction bases unmatched: 7. This CDR3 has 16 amino acids. CDR3 nucleotides: TGTGCCAGCAGCAGAGGTAGCGGGGCTAGCACAGATACGCAGTATTTT. Translated: CASSRGSGASTDTQYF.